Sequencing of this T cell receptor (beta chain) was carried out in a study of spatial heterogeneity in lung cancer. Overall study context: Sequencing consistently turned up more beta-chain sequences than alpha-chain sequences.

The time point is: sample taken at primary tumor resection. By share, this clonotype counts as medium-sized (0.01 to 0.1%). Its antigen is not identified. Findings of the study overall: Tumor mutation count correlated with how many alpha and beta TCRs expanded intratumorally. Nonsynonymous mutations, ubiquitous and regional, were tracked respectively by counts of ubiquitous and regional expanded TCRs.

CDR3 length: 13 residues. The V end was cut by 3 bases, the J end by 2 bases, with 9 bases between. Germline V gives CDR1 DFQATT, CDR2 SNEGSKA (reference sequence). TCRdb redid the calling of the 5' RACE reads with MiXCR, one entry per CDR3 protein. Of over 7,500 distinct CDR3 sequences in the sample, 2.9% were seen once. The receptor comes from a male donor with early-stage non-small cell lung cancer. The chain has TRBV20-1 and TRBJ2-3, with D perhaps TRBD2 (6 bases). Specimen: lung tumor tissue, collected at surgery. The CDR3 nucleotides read TGCAGTGCTAGCGGGGGATCCACAGATACGCAGTATTTT. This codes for CSASGGSTDTQYF.